This T cell receptor (beta chain) was recovered during a study of T cell clonality in common variable immunodeficiency. Study-level results: CVID subjects shared fewer TCRbeta clones than healthy controls did. Common variable immunodeficiency TCR beta sequences reportedly had fewer deletions and N-nucleotide insertions.

This clone was recorded at least ten times. Its cognate antigen is unknown. Caucasian heritage predominated among both patients and controls. Sequencing was performed with immunoSEQ multiplex PCR; in TCRdb, only in-frame clones are kept and a portion is missing. The sample contains around 45,000 clones, none of them singletons. The sample comprised peripheral blood mononuclear cells. The receptor was isolated from a person between 18 and 75 years old in good health.

CDR3 bases read: TGTGCCACCTACAGGGCAAACACTGAA. It yields the protein CATYRANTE. The whole CDR3 protein is CATYRANTEAFF. The V and J genes are TRBV19 and TRBJ1-1; D perhaps matches TRBD1 (6 bases). Sequencing ends 3 residues short of the CDR3 end; the germline J gene provides the rest. The CDR3 runs to 12 residues. Germline V gene lookup returns CDR1 LNHDA and CDR2 SQIVND (reference sequence). V lost 10 bases and J 2 bases, leaving 11 bases between the germline ends.